This is a list of T cell receptor beta chains from one sample in a study of T cell changes during pregnancy in multiple sclerosis. Produced via immunoSEQ multiplex PCR; TCRdb's table is partial and in-frame only. In the table there are approximately 90,000 clones, around 92% of which are singletons. Sequencing was performed on peripheral blood, taken after pregnancy. The source of these receptors is a female donor with multiple sclerosis, enrolled in a pregnancy study. Both conserved end residues are part of each CDR3. A D gene is named only where the DNA matches it firmly. Where a row states a size, it is once, few, many or the class of an expanded clone; other rows omit it.

D gene,J gene,V gene,clone size,CDR3 DNA,CDR3 protein
TRBD2,TRBJ2-3,TRBV5-5,NA,TGTGCCAGCAGTATTGGGACTAGCGGGGGAACAGATACGCAGTATTTT,CASSIGTSGGTDTQYF
TRBD1,TRBJ1-2,TRBV27,NA,TGTGCCAGCAGTTTGGACAGGGGGCTCTTATACTATGGCTACACCTTC,CASSLDRGLLYYGYTF
NA,TRBJ1-1,TRBV30,NA,TGTGCCTGGACTCAATTCCGAATCGGCACTGAAGCTTTCTTT,CAWTQFRIGTEAFF
NA,TRBJ2-3,TRBV6-5,once,TGTGCCAGCAGTTACCTAGGAGCGTACCCAGATACGCAGTATTTT,CASSYLGAYPDTQYF
TRBD2,TRBJ2-7,TRBV7-6,NA,TGTGCCAGCAGCTCCCCAGGAGCGGGAGGTACTGACGAGCAGTACTTC,CASSSPGAGGTDEQYF
NA,TRBJ1-2,TRBV19,NA,TGTGCCAGTAGTAGATTATCCCAGGGGACGGATGGCTACACCTTC,CASSRLSQGTDGYTF
TRBD1,TRBJ2-7,TRBV5-4,NA,TGTGCCAGCAGGGATGGGACAGATAACTCCTACGAGCAGTACTTC,CASRDGTDNSYEQYF
TRBD2,TRBJ2-7,TRBV7-3,NA,TGTGCCAGCTCTCCGGGGGGGGGCAGCGAGCAGTACTTC,CASSPGGGSEQYF
NA,TRBJ1-1,TRBV18,NA,TGTGCCAGCTCACCGGTGGGGGGAGGGAACACTGAAGCTTTCTTT,CASSPVGGGNTEAFF
NA,TRBJ2-7,TRBV6-5,NA,TGTGCCAGCAGTCGGCGGGCCTTTCTCTACGAGCAGTACTTC,CASSRRAFLYEQYF
NA,TRBJ2-3,TRBV6-4,NA,TGTGCCAGCAGTCGGGGAGGAGGCACAGATACGCAGTATTTT,CASSRGGGTDTQYF
TRBD1,TRBJ2-3,TRBV7-8,NA,TGTGCCAGCAGCACTAGGACAGGGGGAGATACGCAGTATTTT,CASSTRTGGDTQYF
NA,TRBJ1-3,TRBV7-2,once,TGTGCCAGCAGCGTACAGGGATACTCTGGAAACACCATATATTTT,CASSVQGYSGNTIYF
NA,TRBJ2-7,TRBV18,NA,TGTGCCAGCTCACCACCAAGGGGGGGGCCCTACGAGCAGTACTTC,CASSPPRGGPYEQYF
NA,TRBJ2-1,TRBV1,NA,TGCACCAGCAGCCAAGATCGTTCCATAGGGGTCCCCTACAATGAGCAGTTCTTC,CTSSQDRSIGVPYNEQFF
TRBD1,TRBJ1-6,TRBV5-4,NA,TGTGCCAGCAGCTTAGCCGGGACAGTTAATTCACCCCTCCACTTT,CASSLAGTVNSPLHF
NA,TRBJ2-3,TRBV6-5,NA,TGTGCCAGCAGACGTCAGGGGTCGGGTACGCAGTATTTT,CASRRQGSGTQYF
TRBD1,TRBJ1-6,TRBV19,NA,TGTGCCAGTAGTATCGTGTCCCCAGGGGGGAATTCACCCCTCCACTTT,CASSIVSPGGNSPLHF
NA,TRBJ2-5,TRBV12-2,NA,TGTGCAAGTCGCTTAGATACGAGGGAAGCTCAAGAGACCCAGTACTTC,CASRLDTREAQETQYF
NA,TRBJ2-2,TRBV6-1,NA,TGTGCCAGCAGTGCCCACAGGGTATCGTTAACTCCCGGGGAGCTGTTTTTT,CASSAHRVSLTPGELFF
TRBD1,TRBJ1-5,TRBV10-3,NA,TGTGCCATCAGTGGCACCGGACAGGGGATTAGCAATCAGCCCCAGCATTTT,CAISGTGQGISNQPQHF
NA,TRBJ1-4,TRBV6-5,NA,TGTGCCAGCAGGCCCGGCAGGGGACCTAATGAAAAACTGTTTTTT,CASRPGRGPNEKLFF
NA,TRBJ2-7,TRBV10-3,once,TGTGCCATCAGTTGGACAGCCTACGAGCAGTACTTC,CAISWTAYEQYF
TRBD2,TRBJ2-2,TRBV7-9,once,TGTGCCAGCAGCTTCCGACTAGCGGGAGACACCGGGGAGCTGTTTTTT,CASSFRLAGDTGELFF
NA,TRBJ1-2,TRBV27,many,TGTGCCAGCAGTCGAGTGACAGGTGGGAACGACTATGGCTACACCTTC,CASSRVTGGNDYGYTF
NA,TRBJ2-2,TRBV10-2,NA,TGCGCCAGCAGAGACAGGGAGGTTACCGGGGAGCTGTTTTTT,CASRDREVTGELFF
TRBD1,TRBJ1-2,TRBV4-3,NA,TGCGCCAGCAGCCAAGGATCGGACAGGGGTCTCTATGGCTACACCTTC,CASSQGSDRGLYGYTF
NA,TRBJ2-7,TRBV19,NA,TGTGCCAGTAGTCCTCGACAGGATTTCTACGAGCAGTACTTC,CASSPRQDFYEQYF
NA,TRBJ1-1,TRBV10-3,NA,TGTGCCATCAGTGAGGGTTTAGCAAACACTGAAGCTTTCTTT,CAISEGLANTEAFF
TRBD2,TRBJ2-7,TRBV11-2,NA,TGTGCCAGCAGCCGGGACCGCGGGAGCTACGAGCAGTACTTC,CASSRDRGSYEQYF
TRBD1,TRBJ1-1,TRBV18,NA,TGTGCCAGCTCACCTTTAGACAGGGGCTCTGAAGCTTTCTTT,CASSPLDRGSEAFF
NA,TRBJ2-7,TRBV5-1,NA,TGCGCCAGCAGCTTCGAGGCTACCGTGGAGCAGTACTTC,CASSFEATVEQYF
NA,TRBJ1-5,TRBV2,NA,TGTGCCAGCAGTGTGGGAGGGGCCGGTCAGCCCCAGCATTTT,CASSVGGAGQPQHF
NA,TRBJ2-2,TRBV6-5,NA,TGTGCCAGCAGTTACTCGAGCGCCGGGGAGCTGTTTTTT,CASSYSSAGELFF
TRBD2,TRBJ2-7,TRBV6-5,NA,TGTGCCAGCAGCCGAAAGCGGGAGGGCTCCTACGAGCAGTACTTC,CASSRKREGSYEQYF
NA,TRBJ1-1,TRBV6-1,NA,TGTGCCAGCAAGAGGCCCGACACTGAAGCTTTCTTT,CASKRPDTEAFF
TRBD1,TRBJ1-2,TRBV5-4,NA,TGTGCCAGCTCCGGGACAGGGTTTCACACCTTC,CASSGTGFHTF